The sequence of this T cell receptor beta chain was determined in a study of Ad26.COV2.S vaccination and SARS-CoV-2 variants. Study context: Into the muscle, Ad26.COV2.S was dosed once or twice, 56 days apart. Study results and limitations: Ad26.COV2.S recipients had broader spike-specific TCRs (P = 0.0014).

The data were produced by immunoSEQ multiplex PCR, yet TCRdb's version contains in-frame clones alone and is incomplete. The sample includes some 520,000 clones, about 83% of them seen just once. With 0 bases removed from V and 8 bases from J, the gap between germline ends came to 19 bases. CDR1 and CDR2 from the germline V gene are LGHNA and YSLEER. This CDR3 has 16 amino acids. Specified treatment: roughly 20 received Ad26.COV2.S at low or high dose, single or two shots; roughly five received placebo; per-sample allocation not given. On day 63 after the first injection, vaccine and placebo recipients gave samples. Expression of Wuhan-strain SARS-CoV-2 spike came from the Ad26 vector that formed the vaccine. In regard to this clone: Its specificity is not known.

The V and J genes are TRBV4-3 and TRBJ1-2; the D gene is possibly TRBD1 (5 bases). Specimen: peripheral blood, collected in a trial of Ad26.COV2.S vaccine versus placebo. This clonotype originated in a person aged 18-60 years who received the Ad26.COV2.S COVID-19 vaccine or a placebo. CDR3 sequence (DNA): TGCGCCAGCAGCCAAGATAGCAGGGTCCCTAACCTCGGCTACACCTTC. As protein: CASSQDSRVPNLGYTF.